This is a list of T cell receptor beta chains from one sample in a study of T cell repertoires in cytomegalovirus infection. TCRdb re-derived calls from the reads in MiXCR, one entry per CDR3 protein. This sample has fewer than 350,000 distinct CDR3 sequences; 17% occur once, and the top ten carry around 13%. The sequenced sample consisted of PBMCs. The receptors were sampled from a human donor in good health (CMV status not recorded). Some clones in this sample may be carry-over from other donors' samples. Both conserved end residues are part of each CDR3. D genes are given only for firm matches. The listing skips clone size in some rows; elsewhere it reads once, few, many or a size class.

length	V	J	size	D	CDR3	DNA
13	TRBV15	TRBJ2-3	few	-	CATRRYSGDTQYF	TGTGCCACCAGACGCTATAGCGGAGATACGCAGTATTTT
13	TRBV12-3/TRBV12-4	TRBJ2-3	many	-	CASSLLGLSTQYF	TGTGCCAGCAGTTTATTAGGGCTAAGTACGCAGTATTTT
14	TRBV7-2	TRBJ2-7	many	-	CASSSGDGPFEQYF	TGTGCCAGCAGCTCGGGAGACGGACCCTTCGAGCAGTACTTC
15	TRBV7-2	TRBJ1-5	many	TRBD1	CASSSRDREYQPQHF	TGTGCCAGCAGCTCCCGGGACAGGGAATATCAGCCCCAGCATTTT
16	TRBV11-3	TRBJ1-1	many	TRBD1	CASSPGQGRMNTEAFF	TGTGCCAGCAGCCCAGGACAGGGGCGGATGAACACTGAAGCTTTCTTT
19	TRBV2	TRBJ1-6	many	-	CASSEAGWAGTTYNSPLHF	TGTGCCAGCAGTGAAGCTGGGTGGGCAGGGACCACCTATAATTCACCCCTCCACTTT
15	TRBV4-1	TRBJ2-4	-	TRBD1	CASSWGQGEENIQYF	TGCGCCAGCAGTTGGGGACAGGGGGAGGAAAACATTCAGTACTTC
12	TRBV29-1	TRBJ2-2	few	-	CSVEGWTGELFF	TGCAGCGTTGAAGGCTGGACCGGGGAGCTGTTTTTT
14	TRBV5-6	TRBJ2-3	-	-	CASTTSQGINTQYF	TGTGCCAGCACCACGTCACAGGGAATCAATACGCAGTATTTT
14	TRBV24-1	TRBJ2-1	-	TRBD2	CATSDQTSVNEQFF	TGTGCCACCAGTGACCAGACTAGCGTCAATGAGCAGTTCTTC
14	TRBV27	TRBJ1-5	-	-	CASSRGTKQQPQHF	TGTGCCAGCAGCCGAGGGACTAAACAACAGCCCCAGCATTTT
16	TRBV3-1	TRBJ2-3	-	TRBD2	CASSQGLAGHIDTQYF	TGTGCCAGCAGCCAAGGACTAGCGGGACACATAGATACGCAGTATTTT